Each of the 18 T cell receptor beta chains below was sequenced from the same sample in a study of blood T cell repertoires in COVID-19. The protocol was immunoSEQ multiplex PCR, while the TCRdb copy is restricted to in-frame clones and leaves out a portion. In the table there are roughly 240,000 clones, roughly 82% of which are singletons. Sequencing was carried out using peripheral blood. These receptors all come from a man in his forties who had recovered from COVID-19.

The chain couples TRBV4-1 to TRBJ1-5, with 11 bases that match TRBD1. The CDR3 covers 17 residues. CDR1 and CDR2 (germline): MGHRA, YSYEKL. V shed 4 bases, J shed 5 bases, and the junction held 10 bases outside the gene matches. CDR3 region: CASSPTPPGQGDQPQHF. The CDR3, as DNA: TGCGCCAGCAGCCCGACCCCCCCGGGACAGGGGGATCAGCCCCAGCATTTT.

Only a few counts were recorded for this clone. The chain carries TRBV19 and TRBJ1-6; the D gene is possibly TRBD1 (5 bases). V shed 7 bases and J shed 8 bases, with 12 bases lying between them. This CDR3 comprises 13 residues. Per the germline V gene, CDR1 is LNHDA and CDR2 is SQIVND (reference sequence). The CDR3, as DNA: TGTGCCAGTAACCTCAGGGCCGATTCACCCCTCCACTTT. It specifies CASNLRADSPLHF.

For this clone: At one end the junction does not follow the germline gene, possibly because of a read error. The chain links TRBV7-7 to TRBJ2-7, with TRBD2 identical over 12 bases. The V gene's germline CDR1 is SSHAT and CDR2 FNYEAQ (reference sequence). This CDR3 region has 15 residues. Written as DNA, the CDR3 is TGTGCTAGCAGCCCTCGACTAGCGGGGGCTAGCGAGCAGTACTTC. It translates to CASSPRLAGASEQYF.

This rearrangement joins TRBV9 to TRBJ2-2; possibly TRBD2 for D (6 bases). Germline CDR1 reads SGDLS; CDR2 reads YYNGEE. V shed 4 bases and J shed 7 bases, with 17 bases lying between them. This CDR3 comprises 15 residues. This CDR3 is CASSPQTRSGGELFF. Written as DNA, the CDR3 is TGTGCCAGCAGCCCCCAGACTAGATCCGGCGGGGAGCTGTTTTTT. The full variable domain, in which reference TRBV9 and TRBJ2-2 provide the parts outside the CDR3, is DSGVTQTPKHLITATGQRVTLRCSPRSGDLSVYWYQQSLDQGLQFLIQYYNGEERAKGNILERFSAQQFPDLHSELNLSSLELGDSALYFCASSPQTRSGGELFFGEGSRLTVL.

The V gene is TRBV2, the J gene TRBJ2-1, with 11 bases matching TRBD2. CDR1 and CDR2 from the germline V gene are SNHLY and FYNNEI. Trimming cost V 6 bases and J 4 bases; bases outside gene matches: 5. The CDR3 totals 15 residues. The CDR3 DNA is TGTGCCAGCAGCGAGATAGCGGGAGGGTACAATGAGCAGTTCTTC. Its translation: CASSEIAGGYNEQFF.

The chain has TRBV9 and TRBJ1-1; D possibly corresponds to TRBD1 (6 bases). The CDR3 extends over 13 amino acids. V lost 3 bases and J 1 base, leaving 7 bases between the germline ends. CDR1 and CDR2 (germline): SGDLS, YYNGEE. In nucleotides, the CDR3 is TGTGCCAGCAGCGAACAGGGGAACACTGAAGCTTTCTTT. Translation: CASSEQGNTEAFF.

The V and J genes are TRBV7-6 and TRBJ1-4; D remains ambiguous. Germline lookup yields CDR1 SGHVS and CDR2 FNYEAQ. V lost 5 bases, J lost 7 bases, and 14 bases lay in between. The CDR3 covers 14 residues. The CDR3 DNA reads as TGTGCCAGCAGCCTTGCGGCAGTGAGTGAAAAACTGTTTTTT. Translating it yields CASSLAAVSEKLFF.

The rearrangement links TRBV6-1 to TRBJ1-1, with D maybe TRBD1 (5 bases). Trimming removed 5 bases at V and 5 bases at J, with 15 bases between. CDR1 is MNHNS, CDR2 SASEGT, per germline. The CDR3 is 14 amino acids. CDR3 in DNA: TGTGCCAGCAGTTATGGGCAGGGCGCGACTGAAGCTTTCTTT. It encodes CASSYGQGATEAFF.

Of note for this clone: The same CDR3 arises from other DNA sequences in this sample as well. The rearrangement joins TRBV6-5 to TRBJ1-1; D is possibly TRBD1 (5 bases). V lost 0 bases to trimming and J lost 3 bases, with 11 bases between them. The CDR3 covers 15 residues. Looked up from germline, CDR1 is MNHEY and CDR2 is SVGAGI. The CDR3 DNA follows: TGTGCCAGCAGTTACTCGTACCGGGGGGACACTGAAGCTTTCTTT. Protein sequence: CASSYSYRGDTEAFF.

The rearrangement joins TRBV7-2 to TRBJ2-1; perhaps TRBD2 as D (7 bases). Trimming removed 6 bases from V and 6 bases from J, with 21 bases in between. The germline CDR1 and CDR2 sequences are SGHTA and FQGNSA. The CDR3 totals 16 residues. DNA of the CDR3: TGTGCCAGCAGTCTAGGGGGGGCCCTTGTAGGCAATGAGCAGTTCTTC. Its translation: CASSLGGALVGNEQFF.

The chain combines TRBV2 with TRBJ1-2, with 7 positions matching TRBD1. J was trimmed by 4 bases and V by 7 bases; bases with no gene match: 15. The CDR3 loop spans 16 amino acids. The germline V gene has CDR1 SNHLY and CDR2 FYNNEI. DNA for the CDR3: TGTGCCAGCACCAGCTTTAGGACAGGCCCTTTCTATGGCTACACCTTC. Protein product: CASTSFRTGPFYGYTF.

This chain joins TRBV19 and TRBJ2-1; 7 bases fit TRBD1. With 6 bases clipped from V and 4 bases from J, the junction kept 6 bases outside the gene matches. The CDR3 spans 14 residues. Germline CDR1 LNHDA, CDR2 SQIVND (reference sequence). In DNA form, the CDR3 reads TGTGCCAGTAGCTCCGGGACAGTATACAATGAGCAGTTCTTC. Protein product: CASSSGTVYNEQFF.

The chain has TRBV19 and TRBJ1-2, with a weak D call TRBD1 (6 bases). The CDR3 extends over 12 amino acids. Germline values: CDR1 LNHDA, CDR2 SQIVND (reference sequence). Trimming left V 6 bases short and J 8 bases short, with 13 bases between. The CDR3 loop reads CASRQGFDGYTF. CDR3 bases: TGTGCCAGTAGACAGGGATTTGACGGCTACACCTTC.

The V call is TRBV5-1, the J call TRBJ2-3, with 13 bases lining up with TRBD2. The germline gives CDR1 SGHRS, CDR2 YFSETQ. Germline trimming cut 4 bases from V and 5 bases from J; bases unmatched to any gene: 7. This CDR3 is built from 16 residues. The CDR3 region has the DNA TGCGCCAGCAGCACCGGGACTAGCGGGATTGGAGATACGCAGTATTTT. Its translation is CASSTGTSGIGDTQYF. Drawing the rest from reference TRBV5-1 and TRBJ2-3, the complete variable domain is KAGVTQTPRYLIKTRGQQVTLSCSPISGHRSVSWYQQTPGQGLQFLFEYFSETQRNKGNFPGRFSGRQFSNSRSEMNVSTLELGDSALYLCASSTGTSGIGDTQYFGPGTRLTVL.

The CDR3, as DNA: TGTGCCAGCAGCTTTCAGGGCGGTACTGAAGCTTTCTTT. Amino acid sequence: CASSFQGGTEAFF. This chain connects TRBV11-2 to TRBJ1-1; a weak D match, TRBD1 (5 bases). The ends were cut back, 3 bases at V and 5 bases at J, with 10 bases in the middle. Germline lookup yields CDR1 SGHAT and CDR2 FQNNGV. This CDR3 is built from 13 residues.

V is TRBV4-1 and J is TRBJ1-1, with D possibly TRBD1 on 5 matching bases. V was trimmed by 5 bases and J by 4 bases, leaving 11 bases between them. The CDR3 extends over 13 amino acids. Germline assignment: CDR1 MGHRA and CDR2 YSYEKL. CDR3 protein: CASSSRVSTEAFF. CDR3 nucleotide sequence: TGCGCCAGCAGCTCCAGGGTGAGCACTGAAGCTTTCTTT.

V gene TRBV5-1 combines with J gene TRBJ1-1, with TRBD1 as a possible D gene (5 bases). This CDR3 contains 13 residues. V was cut by 0 bases and J by 7 bases, with 10 bases left in between. Germline V gene lookup returns CDR1 SGHRS and CDR2 YFSETQ. CDR3 coding DNA: TGCGCCAGCAGCTTGGGGCAGGGAGGTGAAGCTTTCTTT. It codes for CASSLGQGGEAFF.

In its sample, this clone was seen once. In DNA form, the CDR3 reads TGTGCCAGCAGCTTTCCCGGTCAGGATGAGCAGTTCTTC. It yields the protein CASSFPGQDEQFF. This sequence joins TRBV11-3 and TRBJ2-1; D is undetermined. The V gene lost 3 bases and the J gene lost 8 bases, with 11 bases spanning the gap. The CDR3 extends over 13 amino acids. The germline gives CDR1 SGHNT, CDR2 YENEEA.